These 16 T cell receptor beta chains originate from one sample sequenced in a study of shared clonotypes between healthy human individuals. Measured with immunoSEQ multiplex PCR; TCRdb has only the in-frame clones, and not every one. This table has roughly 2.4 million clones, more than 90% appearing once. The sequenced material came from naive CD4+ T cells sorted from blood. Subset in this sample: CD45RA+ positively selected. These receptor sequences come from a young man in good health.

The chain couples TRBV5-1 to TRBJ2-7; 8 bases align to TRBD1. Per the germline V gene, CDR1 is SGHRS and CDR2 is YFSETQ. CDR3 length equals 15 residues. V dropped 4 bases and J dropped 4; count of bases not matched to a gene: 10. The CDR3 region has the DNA TGCGCCAGCAGCATAGGGACAGGAAATGTGTACGAGCAGTACTTC. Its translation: CASSIGTGNVYEQYF.

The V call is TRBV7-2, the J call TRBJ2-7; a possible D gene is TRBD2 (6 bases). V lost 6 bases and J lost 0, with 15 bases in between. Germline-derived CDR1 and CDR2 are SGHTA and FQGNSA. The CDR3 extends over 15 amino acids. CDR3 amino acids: CASRLGAGTSYEQYF. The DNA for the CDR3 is TGTGCCAGCAGGCTCGGGGCGGGGACCTCCTACGAGCAGTACTTC. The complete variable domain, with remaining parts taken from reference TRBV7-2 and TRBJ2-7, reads GAGVSQSPSNKVTEKGKDVELRCDPISGHTALYWYRQSLGQGLEFLIYFQGNSAPDKSGLPSDRFSAERTGGSVSTLTIQRTQQEDSAVYLCASRLGAGTSYEQYFGPGTRLTVT.

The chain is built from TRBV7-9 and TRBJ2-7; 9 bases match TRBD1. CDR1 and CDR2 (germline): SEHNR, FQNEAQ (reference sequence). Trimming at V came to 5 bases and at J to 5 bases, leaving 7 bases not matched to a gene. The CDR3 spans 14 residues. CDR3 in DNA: TGTGCCAGCAGCCACCGGGACAGGGACCACGAGCAGTACTTC. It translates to CASSHRDRDHEQYF.

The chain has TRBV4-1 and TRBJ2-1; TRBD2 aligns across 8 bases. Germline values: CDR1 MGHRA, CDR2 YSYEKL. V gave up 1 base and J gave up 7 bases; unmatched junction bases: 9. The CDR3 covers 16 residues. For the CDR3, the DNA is TGCGCCAGCAGCCAAGGCTTGCTAGCGGGTGGAAATGAGCAGTTCTTC. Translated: CASSQGLLAGGNEQFF.

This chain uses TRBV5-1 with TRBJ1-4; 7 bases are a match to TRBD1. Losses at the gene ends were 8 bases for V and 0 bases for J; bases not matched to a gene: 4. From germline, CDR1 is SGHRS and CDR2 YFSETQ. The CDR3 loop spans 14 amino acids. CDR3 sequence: CASGTDPTNEKLFF. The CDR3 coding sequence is TGCGCCAGTGGGACAGACCCAACTAATGAAAAACTGTTTTTT.

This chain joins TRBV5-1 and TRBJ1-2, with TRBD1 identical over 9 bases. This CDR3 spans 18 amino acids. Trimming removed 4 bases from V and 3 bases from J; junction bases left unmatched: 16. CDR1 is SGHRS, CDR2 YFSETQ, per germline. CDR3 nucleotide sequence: TGCGCCAGCAGCGTTGATACCGGGGGACAGGGAAGATACTATGGCTACACCTTC. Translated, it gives CASSVDTGGQGRYYGYTF.

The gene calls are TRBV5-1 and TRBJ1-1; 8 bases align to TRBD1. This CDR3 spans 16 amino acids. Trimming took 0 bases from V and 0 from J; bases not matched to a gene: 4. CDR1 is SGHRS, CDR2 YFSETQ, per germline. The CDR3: CASSLVQGAMNTEAFF. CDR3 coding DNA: TGCGCCAGCAGCTTGGTGCAGGGGGCTATGAACACTGAAGCTTTCTTT.

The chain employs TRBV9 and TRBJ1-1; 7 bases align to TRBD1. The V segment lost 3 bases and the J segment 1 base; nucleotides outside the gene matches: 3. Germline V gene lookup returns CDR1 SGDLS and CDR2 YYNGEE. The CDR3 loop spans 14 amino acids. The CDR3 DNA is TGTGCCAGCAGCGAGGGACAGACGAACACTGAAGCTTTCTTT. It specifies CASSEGQTNTEAFF.

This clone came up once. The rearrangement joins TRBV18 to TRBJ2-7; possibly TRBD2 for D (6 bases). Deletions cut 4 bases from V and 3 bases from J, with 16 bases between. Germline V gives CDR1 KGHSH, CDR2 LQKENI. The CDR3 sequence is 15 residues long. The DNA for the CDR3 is TGTGCCAGCTCACGGGGATGGGGGGAGAACTACGAGCAGTACTTC. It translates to CASSRGWGENYEQYF.

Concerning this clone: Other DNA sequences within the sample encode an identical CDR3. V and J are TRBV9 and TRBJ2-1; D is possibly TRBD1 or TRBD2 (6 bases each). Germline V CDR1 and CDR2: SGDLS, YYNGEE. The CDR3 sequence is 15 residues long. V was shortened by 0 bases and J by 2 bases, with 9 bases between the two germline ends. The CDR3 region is CASSVEGGTYNEQFF. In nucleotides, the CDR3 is TGTGCCAGCAGCGTAGAGGGGGGAACCTACAATGAGCAGTTCTTC.

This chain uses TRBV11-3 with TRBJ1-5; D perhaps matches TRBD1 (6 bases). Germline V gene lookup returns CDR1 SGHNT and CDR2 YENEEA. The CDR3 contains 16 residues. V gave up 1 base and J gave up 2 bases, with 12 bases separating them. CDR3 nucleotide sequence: TGTGCCAGCAGCTTAGTGGCAGGGGAGGGCAATCAGCCCCAGCATTTT. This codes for CASSLVAGEGNQPQHF.

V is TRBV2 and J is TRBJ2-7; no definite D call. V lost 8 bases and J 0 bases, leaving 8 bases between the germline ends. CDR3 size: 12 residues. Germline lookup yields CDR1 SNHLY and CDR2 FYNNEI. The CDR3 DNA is TGTGCCAGCGGTTACAGCTCCTACGAGCAGTACTTC. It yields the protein CASGYSSYEQYF.

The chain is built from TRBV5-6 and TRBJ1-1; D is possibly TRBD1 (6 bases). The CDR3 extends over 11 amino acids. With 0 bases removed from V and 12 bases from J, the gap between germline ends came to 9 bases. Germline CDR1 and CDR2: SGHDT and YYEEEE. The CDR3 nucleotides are TGTGCCAGCAGCTTGGACAGGGTCACTTTCTTT. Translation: CASSLDRVTFF.

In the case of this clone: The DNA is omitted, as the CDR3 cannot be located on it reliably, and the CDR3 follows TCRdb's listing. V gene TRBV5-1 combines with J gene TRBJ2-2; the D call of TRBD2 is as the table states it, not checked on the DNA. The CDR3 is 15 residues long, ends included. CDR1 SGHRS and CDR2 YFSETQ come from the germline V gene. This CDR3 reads CASSLDVLRAGELFF.

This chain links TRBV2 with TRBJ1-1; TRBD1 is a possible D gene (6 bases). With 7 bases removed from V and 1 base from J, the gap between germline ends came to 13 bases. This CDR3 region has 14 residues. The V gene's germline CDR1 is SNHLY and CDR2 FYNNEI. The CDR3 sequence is CASNLGAGNTEAFF. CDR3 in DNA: TGTGCCAGCAATTTGGGGGCTGGGAACACTGAAGCTTTCTTT. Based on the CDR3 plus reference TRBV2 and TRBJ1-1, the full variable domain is EPEVTQTPSHQVTQMGQEVILRCVPISNHLYFYWYRQILGQKVEFLVSFYNNEISEKSEIFDDQFSVERPDGSNFTLKIRSTKLEDSAMYFCASNLGAGNTEAFFGQGTRLTVV.

The CDR3 sequence is CASSLQGDPGSEAFF. CDR3 DNA: TGCGCCAGCAGCTTGCAGGGGGACCCAGGGTCTGAAGCTTTCTTT. The chain carries TRBV5-1 and TRBJ1-1; TRBD1 agrees at 7 bases. The germline CDR1 and CDR2 sequences are SGHRS and YFSETQ. The length of the CDR3 is 15 residues. V shed 1 base and J 6 bases; nucleotides not matched to a gene: 9.